What follows are 24 T cell receptor beta chains derived from one specimen sequenced in a study of identical twins. MiXCR, applied by TCRdb to the 5' RACE reads, yields one record per CDR3 protein. Of under 250,000 distinct CDR3 sequences in the sample, over 9.5% were seen once. The sample was also reused in another study, on yellow fever vaccine responses in identical twins.

The specimen sequenced was memory (CD45RO+) T cells sorted from blood. All receptors come from a woman between 18 and 30 years old in good health.

The chain has TRBV2 and TRBJ2-7; D possibly uses TRBD1 or TRBD2 (5 bases each). Trimming cost V 8 bases and J 1 base, with 9 bases left between them. Per germline, CDR1 SNHLY and CDR2 FYNNEI. This CDR3 region has 12 residues. The DNA of the CDR3 is TGTGCCAGCTCGGGACGATCCTACGAGCAGTACTTC. The encoded protein is CASSGRSYEQYF.

The rearrangement links TRBV15 to TRBJ2-3; D remains unclear. CDR1 LNHNV and CDR2 YYDKDF come from the germline V gene (reference sequence). V lost 0 bases and J lost 2, with 6 bases in between. CDR3 length: 14 residues. DNA of the CDR3: TGTGCCACCAGCAGAGAATTGGACACAGATACGCAGTATTTT. Amino acids: CATSRELDTDTQYF. Looking up the rest from reference TRBV15 and TRBJ2-3 gives the full variable domain: DAMVIQNPRYQVTQFGKPVTLSCSQTLNHNVMYWYQQKSSQAPKLLFHYYDKDFNNEADTPDNFQSRRPNTSFCFLDIRSPGLGDTAMYLCATSRELDTDTQYFGPGTRLTVL.

This clonotype has a handful of counts. The J gene is TRBJ1-3, the V gene TRBV7-9; D gene ambiguous. Deletions cut 3 bases from V and 3 bases from J, with 6 bases between. Germline values: CDR1 SEHNR, CDR2 FQNEAQ (reference sequence). CDR3 length: 13 residues. Written as DNA, the CDR3 is TGTGCCAGCAGCTTGGACGGTGGAAACACCATATATTTT. Protein: CASSLDGGNTIYF. Based on the CDR3 plus reference TRBV7-9 and TRBJ1-3, the full variable domain is DTGVSQNPRHKITKRGQNVTFRCDPISEHNRLYWYRQTLGQGPEFLTYFQNEAQLEKSRLLSDRFSAERPKGSFSTLEIQRTEQGDSAMYLCASSLDGGNTIYFGEGSWLTVV.

The genes are TRBV7-9 and TRBJ2-7, with D uncertain. The CDR3 has 16 amino acids. V lost 2 bases to trimming and J lost 2 bases, with 16 bases between them. The germline CDR1 and CDR2 sequences are SEHNR and FQNEAQ (reference sequence). The CDR3 spells CASSLTSSAKTYEQYF. As DNA, the CDR3 is TGTGCCAGCAGCTTAACCAGCTCGGCCAAGACCTACGAGCAGTACTTC.

In this sample, this clonotype turned up many times. This chain links TRBV12-3 or TRBV12-4 with TRBJ2-5; 12 bases agree with TRBD2. The CDR3 length is 12 residues. The J segment lost 7 bases and the V segment lost 8 bases, leaving 2 bases of the junction unmatched. The CDR3: CASSSGGATQYF. DNA for the CDR3: TGTGCCAGCTCTAGCGGGGGGGCGACCCAGTACTTC.

In its sample, this clonotype was seen a few times. V is TRBV2 and J is TRBJ2-1, with D possibly matching TRBD2 (6 bases). The CDR3 is made up of 13 amino acids. The germline gives CDR1 SNHLY, CDR2 FYNNEI. Trimming took 7 bases from V and 10 from J, leaving 17 bases between them. The CDR3 protein is CASIRSGFSEQFF. CDR3 sequence (DNA): TGTGCCAGCATAAGGAGCGGGTTCTCCGAGCAGTTCTTC.

This clonotype appeared a few times. This chain connects TRBV5-8 to TRBJ2-1, with TRBD1 matching over 8 bases. The CDR3 is 14 amino acids. V dropped 4 bases and J dropped 3; count of bases not matched to a gene: 3. From germline, CDR1 is SGHTS and CDR2 YDEGEE. The CDR3 DNA sequence: TGTGCCAGCAGCCGAGGACAGGGCTACAATGAGCAGTTCTTC. It specifies CASSRGQGYNEQFF. The full variable domain, rest sourced from reference TRBV5-8 and TRBJ2-1, is EAGVTQSPTHLIKTRGQQATLRCSPISGHTSVYWYQQALGLGLQFLLWYDEGEERNRGNFPPRFSGRQFPNYSSELNVNALELEDSALYLCASSRGQGYNEQFFGPGTRLTVL.

At least ten counts were recorded for this clonotype. This rearrangement joins TRBV24-1 to TRBJ1-1, with TRBD1 matching over 10 bases. J lost 1 base, V lost 7 bases, and 2 bases had no gene match. The length of the CDR3 is 14 residues. Germline CDR1 KGHDR, CDR2 SFDVKD. CDR3 in DNA: TGTGCCACCAGGGGGGACAGGGGGAACACTGAAGCTTTCTTT. Its translation: CATRGDRGNTEAFF.

This clonotype was seen more than once but under ten times. The chain carries TRBV6-2 or TRBV6-3 and TRBJ2-2; 10 nucleotides line up with TRBD2. Germline CDR1 is MNHEY and CDR2 is SVGEGT. This CDR3 is built from 16 residues. V trimming: 5 bases; J trimming: 3 bases; junction bases outside the gene matches: 6. DNA for the CDR3: TGTGCCAGCAGTCCCAGGACTAGCGGAGACACCGGGGAGCTGTTTTTT. This sequence encodes CASSPRTSGDTGELFF.

This clonotype was detected only a few times. V is TRBV19 and J is TRBJ2-2; no clear D. V gave up 7 bases and J gave up 7 bases, with 13 bases separating them. The germline CDR1 and CDR2 sequences are LNHDA and SQIVND (reference sequence). The CDR3 totals 13 residues. CDR3 DNA sequence: TGTGCCAGTACTTCTCCGTTCGACGGGGAGCTGTTTTTT. Amino acid sequence: CASTSPFDGELFF.

This clonotype was counted a few times. The V and J genes are TRBV20-1 and TRBJ2-2; TRBD1 is a possible D gene (6 bases). Trimming took 3 bases from V and 1 from J, leaving 21 bases between them. Germline loops: CDR1 DFQATT, CDR2 SNEGSKA (reference sequence). The CDR3 covers 18 residues. The CDR3 DNA reads as TGCAGTGCTAGGGAGGCGATATGGGACACCTGGAACACCGGGGAGCTGTTTTTT. Translation gives CSAREAIWDTWNTGELFF.

This clonotype was detected ten times or more. The chain joins TRBV20-1 to TRBJ1-6; a possible D gene is TRBD1 (6 bases). The V end lost 1 base, the J end lost 11 bases, and 18 bases lay between the germline ends. This CDR3 spans 15 amino acids. In germline, CDR1 is DFQATT, CDR2 SNEGSKA (reference sequence). The CDR3 reads CSARGAGEVRTPLHF. For the CDR3, the DNA is TGCAGTGCTAGAGGGGCAGGGGAGGTGAGGACACCCCTCCACTTT.

The chain joins TRBV3-1 to TRBJ2-7, with TRBD2 matching 7 bases. CDR1 LGHDT and CDR2 YNNKEL come from the germline V gene (reference sequence). This CDR3 spans 16 amino acids. J lost 1 base, V lost 4 bases, and 10 bases had no gene match. CDR3 sequence: CASSPNAGDRSYEQYF. CDR3 DNA sequence: TGTGCCAGCAGCCCGAACGCGGGGGATCGGTCCTACGAGCAGTACTTC.

The sample holds many counts of this clonotype. One end of the junction is discordant with germline, which a read error may explain. The chain combines TRBV12-3 or TRBV12-4 with TRBJ2-3; TRBD2 matches at 10 bases. This CDR3 is 14 amino acids long. The CDR3, as DNA: TGTGCCAGCAGCCCTAGCGGGAGCAAAGATACGCAGTATTTT. This translates into CASSPSGSKDTQYF.

The chain recombines TRBV24-1 with TRBJ2-6; the D gene is possibly TRBD2 (5 bases). The CDR3 has 17 amino acids. V was clipped by 0 bases and J by 1 base, with 9 bases between them. Germline CDR1 and CDR2: KGHDR and SFDVKD. This CDR3 reads CATSDLVSGSGANVLTF. In nucleotides, the CDR3 is TGTGCCACCAGTGATTTGGTGTCGGGATCTGGGGCCAACGTCCTGACTTTC.

The sample holds many counts of this clonotype. This chain links TRBV10-3 with TRBJ2-5, with 13 bases fitting TRBD2. The CDR3 has 14 amino acids. Germline CDR1 reads ENHRY; CDR2 reads SYGVKD. Trimming at V came to 10 bases and at J to 2 bases, leaving 4 bases not matched to a gene. CDR3: CATRGLAGQETQYF. For the CDR3, the DNA is TGTGCCACCAGGGGACTAGCGGGACAAGAGACCCAGTACTTC.

The chain carries TRBV18 and TRBJ2-7, with 8 nucleotides matching TRBD2. V shed 4 bases and J 0 bases; nucleotides not matched to a gene: 8. The germline V gene encodes CDR1 KGHSH and CDR2 LQKENI. The CDR3 consists of 16 residues. The CDR3 spells CASSQELADLSYEQYF. The CDR3, as DNA: TGTGCCAGCTCACAAGAACTAGCGGACCTCTCCTACGAGCAGTACTTC.

The rearrangement uses TRBV3-1 and TRBJ1-4; D not resolved. The germline V gene has CDR1 LGHDT and CDR2 YNNKEL (reference sequence). The CDR3 length is 13 residues. V lost 6 bases, J lost 8 bases, and 13 bases lay in between. DNA for the CDR3: TGTGCCAGCAGGCTGGGTGGGAGCGAAAAACTGTTTTTT. It specifies CASRLGGSEKLFF.

The V call is TRBV5-1, the J call TRBJ1-3; weak D call: TRBD1 (5 bases). Germline lookup yields CDR1 SGHRS and CDR2 YFSETQ. This CDR3 comprises 14 residues. The V end lost 0 bases, the J end lost 7 bases, and 11 bases lay between the germline ends. The CDR3 reads CASSLGGTRNTIYF. The CDR3 nucleotides read TGCGCCAGCAGCTTGGGCGGGACGAGGAACACCATATATTTT.

This clonotype was seen only a few times. V usage is TRBV28 and J usage is TRBJ2-1; TRBD2 matches 8 bases. Germline loops: CDR1 MDHEN, CDR2 SYDVKM. J lost 14 bases, V lost 4 bases, and 13 bases had no gene match. The CDR3 runs to 14 residues. CDR3 sequence: CASSYESGRGGEFF. CDR3 in DNA: TGTGCCAGCAGTTATGAATCCGGGAGGGGGGGGGAGTTCTTC. Looking up the rest from reference TRBV28 and TRBJ2-1 gives the full variable domain: DVKVTQSSRYLVKRTGEKVFLECVQDMDHENMFWYRQDPGLGLRLIYFSYDVKMKEKGDIPEGYSVSREKKERFSLILESASTNQTSMYLCASSYESGRGGEFFGPGTRLTVL.

The chain joins TRBV20-1 to TRBJ2-7; 12 bases match TRBD2. This CDR3 is 13 amino acids long. The ends lost 6 bases at V and 3 bases at J; junction bases unmatched: 3. The germline gives CDR1 DFQATT, CDR2 SNEGSKA (reference sequence). CDR3 sequence: CSAETSGGYEQYF. The CDR3 region has the DNA TGCAGTGCCGAGACTAGCGGGGGCTACGAGCAGTACTTC.

This clonotype showed up just a few times. The chain carries TRBV4-3 and TRBJ2-7; the match to TRBD2 covers 11 bases. The junction had 8 bases not matched to a gene; V was cut back by 2 bases and J by 5 bases. Germline V gene sequence: CDR1 LGHNA, CDR2 YSLEER. The CDR3 totals 16 residues. As DNA, the CDR3 is TGCGCCAGCAGCCAAACAATAGCGGGAGGGCCCCACGAGCAGTACTTC. Translated, it gives CASSQTIAGGPHEQYF.

The chain has TRBV6-2 or TRBV6-3 and TRBJ2-2; D uncertain. CDR1 and CDR2 from the germline V gene are MNHEY and SVGEGT. The CDR3 contains 14 residues. The ends were cut back, 6 bases at V and 7 bases at J, with 15 bases in the middle. The CDR3 bases are TGTGCCAGCAGGCGACCCGGTTTTAACGGGGAGCTGTTTTTT. Translating it yields CASRRPGFNGELFF.

This chain connects TRBV20-1 to TRBJ2-5; TRBD1 agrees at 9 bases. The CDR3 covers 12 residues. V lost 6 bases to trimming and J lost 4 bases; unmatched junction nucleotides: 3. CDR1 and CDR2 from the germline V gene are DFQATT and SNEGSKA (reference sequence). In DNA form, the CDR3 reads TGCAGTGCAGGGACAGGGAGAGAGACCCAGTACTTC. It specifies CSAGTGRETQYF.